The subject of this entry is one TCR beta chain. This sample is drawn from a study of T cells after somatic rescue of genetic block. Clones were sequenced by immunoSEQ multiplex PCR, and TCRdb holds only the in-frame ones, with some missing. This sample has about 72,000 clones, with approximately 91% found just once. Per the germline V gene, CDR1 is KGHSH and CDR2 is LQKENI. Trimming took off 1 base at V and 6 bases at J, with 11 bases between the two ends. CDR3 length equals 14 residues. Input material: peripheral blood mononuclear cells (PBMCs). The clonotype was recovered from a man aged 25 to 45. The chain recombines TRBV18 with TRBJ2-3; D possibly uses TRBD1 or TRBD2 (5 bases each). The DNA of the CDR3 is TGTGCCAGCTCACCACGTATCAGGGAGGATACGCAGTATTTT. Translation gives CASSPRIREDTQYF.